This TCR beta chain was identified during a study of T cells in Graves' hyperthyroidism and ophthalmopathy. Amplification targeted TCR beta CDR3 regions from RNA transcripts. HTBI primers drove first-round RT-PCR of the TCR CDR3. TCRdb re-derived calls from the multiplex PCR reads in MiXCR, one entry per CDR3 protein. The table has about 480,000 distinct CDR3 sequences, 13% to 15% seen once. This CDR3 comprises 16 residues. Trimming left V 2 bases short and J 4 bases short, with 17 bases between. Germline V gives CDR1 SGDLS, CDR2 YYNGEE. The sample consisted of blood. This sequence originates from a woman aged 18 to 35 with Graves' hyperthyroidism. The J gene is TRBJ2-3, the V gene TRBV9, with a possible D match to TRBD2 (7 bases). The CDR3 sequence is CASSVGGTHVADTQYF. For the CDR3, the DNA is TGTGCCAGCAGCGTCGGGGGGACACATGTGGCAGATACGCAGTATTTT.